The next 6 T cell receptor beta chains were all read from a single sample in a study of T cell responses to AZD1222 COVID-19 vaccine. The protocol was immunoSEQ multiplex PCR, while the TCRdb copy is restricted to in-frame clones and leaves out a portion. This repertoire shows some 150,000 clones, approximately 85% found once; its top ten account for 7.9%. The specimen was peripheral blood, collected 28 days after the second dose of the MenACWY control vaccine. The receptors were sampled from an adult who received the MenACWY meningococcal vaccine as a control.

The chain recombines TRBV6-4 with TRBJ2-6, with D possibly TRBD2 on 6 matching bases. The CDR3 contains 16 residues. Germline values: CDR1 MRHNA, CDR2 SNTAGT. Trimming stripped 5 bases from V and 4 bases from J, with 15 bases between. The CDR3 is CASSPGEASGANVLTF. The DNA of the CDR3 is TGTGCCAGCAGTCCCGGGGAGGCTTCGGGGGCCAACGTCCTGACTTTC.

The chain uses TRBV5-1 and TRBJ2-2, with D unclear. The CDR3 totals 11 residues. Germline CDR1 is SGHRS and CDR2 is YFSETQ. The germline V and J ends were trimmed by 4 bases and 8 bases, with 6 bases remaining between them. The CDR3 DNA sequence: TGCGCCAGCAGCATATCAGGGGAGCTGTTTTTT. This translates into CASSISGELFF.

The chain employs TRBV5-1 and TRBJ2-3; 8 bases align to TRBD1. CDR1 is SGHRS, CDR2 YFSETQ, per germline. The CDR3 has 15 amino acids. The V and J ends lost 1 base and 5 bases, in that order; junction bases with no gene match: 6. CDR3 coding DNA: TGCGCCAGCAGCTTGTCAGGGGGCGCGGGAGATACGCAGTATTTT. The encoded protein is CASSLSGGAGDTQYF.

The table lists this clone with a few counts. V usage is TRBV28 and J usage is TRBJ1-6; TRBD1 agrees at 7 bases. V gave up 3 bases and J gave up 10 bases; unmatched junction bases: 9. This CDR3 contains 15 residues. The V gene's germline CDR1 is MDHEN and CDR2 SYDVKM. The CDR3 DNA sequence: TGTGCCAGCAGTTTTCCCCAGACAGGGTCCTCACCCCTCCACTTT. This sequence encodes CASSFPQTGSSPLHF.

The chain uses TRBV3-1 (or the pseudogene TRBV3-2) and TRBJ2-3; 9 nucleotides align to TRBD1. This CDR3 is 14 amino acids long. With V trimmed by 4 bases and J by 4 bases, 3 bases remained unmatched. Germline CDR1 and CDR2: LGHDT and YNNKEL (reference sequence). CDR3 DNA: TGTGCCAGCAGCCGGGACAGGGCTGCAGATACGCAGTATTTT. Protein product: CASSRDRAADTQYF.

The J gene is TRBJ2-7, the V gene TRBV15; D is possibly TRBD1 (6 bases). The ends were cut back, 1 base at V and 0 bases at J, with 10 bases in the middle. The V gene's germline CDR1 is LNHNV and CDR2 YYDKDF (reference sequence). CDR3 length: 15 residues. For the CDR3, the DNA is TGTGCCACCAGCAGAGGGAGACAGGACTCCTACGAGCAGTACTTC. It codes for CATSRGRQDSYEQYF.